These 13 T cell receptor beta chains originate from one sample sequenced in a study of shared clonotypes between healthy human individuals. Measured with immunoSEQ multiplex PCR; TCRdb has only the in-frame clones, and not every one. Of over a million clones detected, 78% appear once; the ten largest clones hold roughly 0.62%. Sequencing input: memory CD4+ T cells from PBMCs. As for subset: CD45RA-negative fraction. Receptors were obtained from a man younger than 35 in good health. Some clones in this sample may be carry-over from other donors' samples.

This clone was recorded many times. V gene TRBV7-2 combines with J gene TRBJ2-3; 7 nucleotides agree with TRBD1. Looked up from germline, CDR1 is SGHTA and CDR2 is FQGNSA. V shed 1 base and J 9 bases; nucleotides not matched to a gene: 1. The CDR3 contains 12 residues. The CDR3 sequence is CASSLEGQTQYF. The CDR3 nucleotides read TGTGCCAGCAGCTTAGAGGGACAGACGCAGTATTTT.

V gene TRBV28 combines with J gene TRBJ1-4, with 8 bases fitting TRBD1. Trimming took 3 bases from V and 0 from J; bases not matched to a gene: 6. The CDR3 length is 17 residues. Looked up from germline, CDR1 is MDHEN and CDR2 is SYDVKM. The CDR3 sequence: CASSLTGVDATNEKLFF. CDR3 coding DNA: TGTGCCAGCAGTTTGACAGGGGTGGACGCAACTAATGAAAAACTGTTTTTT.

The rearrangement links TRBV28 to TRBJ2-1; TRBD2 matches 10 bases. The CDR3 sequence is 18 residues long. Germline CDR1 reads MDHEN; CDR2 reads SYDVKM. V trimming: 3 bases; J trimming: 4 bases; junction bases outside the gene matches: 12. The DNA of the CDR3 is TGTGCCAGCAGTTTCAAATCGAGCGGGAGGGCCCCGTACAATGAGCAGTTCTTC. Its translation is CASSFKSSGRAPYNEQFF.

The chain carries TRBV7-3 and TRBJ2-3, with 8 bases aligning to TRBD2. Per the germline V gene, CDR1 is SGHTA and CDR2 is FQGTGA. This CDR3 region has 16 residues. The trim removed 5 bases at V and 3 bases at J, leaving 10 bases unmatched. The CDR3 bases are TGTGCCAGCAGCAATCCAGGACTAGCAGTTACAGATACGCAGTATTTT. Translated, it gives CASSNPGLAVTDTQYF.

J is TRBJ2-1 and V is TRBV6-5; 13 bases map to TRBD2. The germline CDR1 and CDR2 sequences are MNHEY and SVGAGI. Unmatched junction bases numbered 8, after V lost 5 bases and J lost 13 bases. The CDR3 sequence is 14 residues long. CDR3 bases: TGTGCCAGCAGTACCGGGACTAGCGGGACCCATCAGTTCTTC. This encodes CASSTGTSGTHQFF.

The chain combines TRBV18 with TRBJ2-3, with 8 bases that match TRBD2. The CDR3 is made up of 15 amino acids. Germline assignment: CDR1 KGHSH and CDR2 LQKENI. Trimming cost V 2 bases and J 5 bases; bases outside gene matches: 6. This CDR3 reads CASSPRSGRGDTQYF. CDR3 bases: TGTGCCAGCTCACCAAGGAGCGGGAGAGGAGATACGCAGTATTTT.

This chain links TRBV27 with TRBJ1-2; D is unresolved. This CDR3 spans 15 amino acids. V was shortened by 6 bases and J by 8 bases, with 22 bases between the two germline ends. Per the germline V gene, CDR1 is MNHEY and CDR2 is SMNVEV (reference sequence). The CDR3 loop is CASRLQAPEKDGYTF. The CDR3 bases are TGTGCCAGCAGGCTCCAAGCGCCAGAGAAGGACGGCTACACCTTC.

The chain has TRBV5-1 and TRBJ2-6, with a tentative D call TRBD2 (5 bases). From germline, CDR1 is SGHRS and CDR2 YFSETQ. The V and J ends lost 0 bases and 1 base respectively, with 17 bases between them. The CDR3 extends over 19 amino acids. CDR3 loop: CASSLGLNSVGSGANVLTF. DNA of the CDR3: TGCGCCAGCAGCTTGGGTTTGAATAGCGTTGGGTCTGGGGCCAACGTCCTGACTTTC.

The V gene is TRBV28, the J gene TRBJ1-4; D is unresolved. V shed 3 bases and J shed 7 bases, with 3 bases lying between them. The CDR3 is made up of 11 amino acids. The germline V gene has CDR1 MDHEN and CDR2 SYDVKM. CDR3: CASSLTEKLFF. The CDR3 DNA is TGTGCCAGCAGTTTGACTGAAAAACTGTTTTTT.

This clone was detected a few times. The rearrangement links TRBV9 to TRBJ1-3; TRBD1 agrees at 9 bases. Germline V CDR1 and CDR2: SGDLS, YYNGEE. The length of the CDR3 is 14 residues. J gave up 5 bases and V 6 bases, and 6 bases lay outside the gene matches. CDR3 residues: CASNPGTGRNTIYF. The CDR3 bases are TGTGCCAGCAACCCTGGGACAGGGAGAAACACCATATATTTT.

The CDR3 sequence: CAISDDSYEQYF. The CDR3 coding sequence is TGTGCCATCAGTGACGACTCCTACGAGCAGTACTTC. This sequence joins TRBV10-3 and TRBJ2-7; D gene uncertain. Trimming took 3 bases from V and 0 from J, leaving 3 bases between them. This CDR3 spans 12 amino acids. CDR1 and CDR2 from the germline V gene are ENHRY and SYGVKD.

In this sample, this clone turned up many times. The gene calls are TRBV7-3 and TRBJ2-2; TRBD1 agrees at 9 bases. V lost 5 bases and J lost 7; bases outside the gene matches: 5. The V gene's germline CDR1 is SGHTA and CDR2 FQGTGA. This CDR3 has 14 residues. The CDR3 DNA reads TGTGCCAGCAGCCGGACAGGGGCGGGCGGGGAGCTGTTTTTT. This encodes CASSRTGAGGELFF.

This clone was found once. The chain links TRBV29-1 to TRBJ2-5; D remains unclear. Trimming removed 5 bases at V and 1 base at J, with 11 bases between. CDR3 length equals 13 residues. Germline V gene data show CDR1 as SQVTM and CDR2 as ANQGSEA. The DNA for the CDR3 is TGCAGCGTTTTTCACGAGTTCCAAGAGACCCAGTACTTC. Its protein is CSVFHEFQETQYF. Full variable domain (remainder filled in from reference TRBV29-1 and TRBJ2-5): SAVISQKPSRDICQRGTSLTIQCQVDSQVTMMFWYRQQPGQSLTLIATANQGSEATYESGFVIDKFPISRPNLTFSTLTVSNMSPEDSSIYLCSVFHEFQETQYFGPGTRLLVL.